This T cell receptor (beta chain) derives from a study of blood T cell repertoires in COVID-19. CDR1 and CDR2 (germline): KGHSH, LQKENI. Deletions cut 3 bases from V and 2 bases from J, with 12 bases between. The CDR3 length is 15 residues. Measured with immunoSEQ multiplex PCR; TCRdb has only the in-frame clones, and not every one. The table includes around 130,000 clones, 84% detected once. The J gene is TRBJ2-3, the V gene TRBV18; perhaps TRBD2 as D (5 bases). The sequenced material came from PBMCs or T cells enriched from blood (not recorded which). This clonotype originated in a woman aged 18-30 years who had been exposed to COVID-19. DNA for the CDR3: TGTGCCAGCTCACCCTCGCCGGGATACACAGATACGCAGTATTTT. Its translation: CASSPSPGYTDTQYF.